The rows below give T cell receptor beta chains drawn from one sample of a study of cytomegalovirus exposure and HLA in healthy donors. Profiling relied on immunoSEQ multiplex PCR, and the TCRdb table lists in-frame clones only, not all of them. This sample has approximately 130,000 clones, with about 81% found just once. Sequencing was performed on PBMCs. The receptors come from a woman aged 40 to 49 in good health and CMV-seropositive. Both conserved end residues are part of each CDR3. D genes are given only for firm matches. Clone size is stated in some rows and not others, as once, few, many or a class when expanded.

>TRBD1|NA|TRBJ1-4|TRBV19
TGTGCCAGTAGTCAAACAGGGGGGGTAAATCCACTGTTTTTT
CASSQTGGVNPLFF
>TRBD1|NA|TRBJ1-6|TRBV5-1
TGCGCCCGAGGGGGACAGCGAGACAGCTCCTATAATTCACCCCTCCACTTT
CARGGQRDSSYNSPLHF
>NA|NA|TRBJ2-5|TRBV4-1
TGCGCCAGCAGCCAACTGTCGACGCGGGGAATCCAAGAGACCCAGTACTTC
CASSQLSTRGIQETQYF
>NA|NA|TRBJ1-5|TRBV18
TGTGCCAGCTCACCACCGGGGAGTTCAGAGCAGCCCCAGCATTTT
CASSPPGSSEQPQHF
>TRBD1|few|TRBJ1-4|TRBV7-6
TGTGCCAGCAGCTTAGGGGTAGGGACAGAAACAGAAAAACTGTTTTTT
CASSLGVGTETEKLFF
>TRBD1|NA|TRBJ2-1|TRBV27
TGTGCCAGCAACATACAGGGGGCGGGTGAGCAGTTCTTC
CASNIQGAGEQFF
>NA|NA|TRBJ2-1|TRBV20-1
TGCAGTGCTGGGCGGGAAAGTGAGCAGTTCTTC
CSAGRESEQFF
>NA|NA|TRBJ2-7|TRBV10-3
TGTGCCATCACTCCTCGACAGGACTCCTACGAGCAGTACTTC
CAITPRQDSYEQYF
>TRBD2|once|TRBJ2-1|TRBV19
TGTGCCAGTATAAGCGGGAGTAGGAACAATGAGCAGTTCTTC
CASISGSRNNEQFF
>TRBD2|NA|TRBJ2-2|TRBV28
TGTGCCAGCAGCCGACTTGCGGGGGTGAGGACCGGGGAGCTGTTTTTT
CASSRLAGVRTGELFF
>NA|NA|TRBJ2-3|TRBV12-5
TGTGCTAGTGGTTCCCCAAGCACAGATACGCAGTATTTT
CASGSPSTDTQYF
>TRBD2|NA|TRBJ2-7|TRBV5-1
TGCGCCAGCAGCTTGGCTAGCGGGAGCCCCTACGAGCAGTACTTC
CASSLASGSPYEQYF
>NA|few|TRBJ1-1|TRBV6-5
TGTGCCAGCAGTCCGCCGGGTGGCGCGAACACTGAAGCTTTCTTT
CASSPPGGANTEAFF
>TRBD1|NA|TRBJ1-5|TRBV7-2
TGTGCCAGCAGCTCCCATCCGGGACAGGGCCGCAATCAGCCCCAGCATTTT
CASSSHPGQGRNQPQHF
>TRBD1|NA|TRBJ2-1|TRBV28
TGTGCCAGCAGTTTGTTGGCAGGGGGCCCAAGGGGCAATGAGCAGTTCTTC
CASSLLAGGPRGNEQFF
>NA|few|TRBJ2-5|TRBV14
TGTGCCAGCAGCCAAGATCTTCAAGAGACCCAGTACTTC
CASSQDLQETQYF
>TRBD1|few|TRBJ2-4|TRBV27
TGTGCCAGCAGTGGACGGACAGGGGATGGATCGTCGGTAGCCAAAAACATTCAGTACTTC
CASSGRTGDGSSVAKNIQYF
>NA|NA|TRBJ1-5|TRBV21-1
TGTGCCAGCAGCGCCAAAGAGAGAGACACGGCCCTGGAGCCCCAGCATTTT
CASSAKERDTALEPQHF
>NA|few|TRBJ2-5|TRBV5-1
TGCGCCAGCAGCTTAACTACAGGCCCGACACAAGAGACCCAGTACTTC
CASSLTTGPTQETQYF
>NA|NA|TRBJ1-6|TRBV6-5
TGTGCCAGCACCCCTCAGGGTGTGGGTTCACCCCTCCACTTT
CASTPQGVGSPLHF
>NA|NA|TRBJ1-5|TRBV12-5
TGTGCTAGTGGTTTGAGGGGTCAACAGCCCCAGCATTTT
CASGLRGQQPQHF
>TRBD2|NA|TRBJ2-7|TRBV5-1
TGCGCCAGCAGCTTGACCGAGCGGGGGGTTTTGGGCGAGCAGTACTTC
CASSLTERGVLGEQYF
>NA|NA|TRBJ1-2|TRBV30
TGTGCCTGGAGTGTAGCAGGGGAGAGCGGCTACACCTTC
CAWSVAGESGYTF
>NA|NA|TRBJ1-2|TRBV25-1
TGTGCCAGCAGTGAAGACGGGGTAACCTATGGCTACACCTTC
CASSEDGVTYGYTF
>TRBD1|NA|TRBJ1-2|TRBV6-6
TGTGCCAGCAGTTCGCCGGGACAGCTTAACTATGGCTACACCTTC
CASSSPGQLNYGYTF
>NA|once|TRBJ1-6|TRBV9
TGTGCCAGCAATAACGGAGGGTTTGATTCACCCCTCCACTTT
CASNNGGFDSPLHF
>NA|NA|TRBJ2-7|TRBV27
TGTGCCAGCAGTTCATCCCCGGGGACATACGAGCAGTACTTC
CASSSSPGTYEQYF
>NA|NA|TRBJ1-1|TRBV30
TGTGCCTGGACAACCTACCCAGGTGGCACTGAAGCTTTCTTT
CAWTTYPGGTEAFF
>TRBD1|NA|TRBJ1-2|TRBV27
TGTGCCAGCAGTTTATCCCACAGGGGGGGCTACACCTTC
CASSLSHRGGYTF
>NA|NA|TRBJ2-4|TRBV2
TGTGCCAGCAGGGACAGCGAACTAGCCAAAAACATTCAGTACTTC
CASRDSELAKNIQYF
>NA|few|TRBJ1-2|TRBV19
TGTGCCAGTAGTATTTCGGTTTATGGCTACACCTTC
CASSISVYGYTF
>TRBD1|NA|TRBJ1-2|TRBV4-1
TGCGCCAGCAGCCAAGTGCTAGGGACAGGCCACCCCAACTATGGCTACACCTTC
CASSQVLGTGHPNYGYTF
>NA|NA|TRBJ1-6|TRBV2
TGTGCCAGCAGACTACAGGGACCTGAGGGTTCACCCCTCCACTTT
CASRLQGPEGSPLHF
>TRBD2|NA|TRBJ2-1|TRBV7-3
TGTGCCAGCAGCCCGTCGGGGGCGGGAGGTTCCTACAATGAGCAGTTCTTC
CASSPSGAGGSYNEQFF
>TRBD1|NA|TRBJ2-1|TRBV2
TGTGCCAGCAGTGAAAGACAGGGATTGAACAATGAGCAGTTCTTC
CASSERQGLNNEQFF
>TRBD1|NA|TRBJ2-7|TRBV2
TGTGCCAGCAGTCGGGACAGGCAGAGCTCCTACGAGCAGTACTTC
CASSRDRQSSYEQYF
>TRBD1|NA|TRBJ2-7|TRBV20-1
TGCAGTGCTAGCGGACAGGGCGAGCAGTACTTC
CSASGQGEQYF
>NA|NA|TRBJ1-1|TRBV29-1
TGCAGCGCCTACCCCGCCCCGAACACTGAAGCTTTCTTT
CSAYPAPNTEAFF
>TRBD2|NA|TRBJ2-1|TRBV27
TGTGCCAGCAGTTTATGGGGGACTAGCGGGAGGGGGGTTCCCTACAATGAGCAGTTCTTC
CASSLWGTSGRGVPYNEQFF
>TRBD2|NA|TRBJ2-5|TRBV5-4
TGTGCCAGCAGCTGGACTAGCGGGGGGGTTCAAGAGACCCAGTACTTC
CASSWTSGGVQETQYF
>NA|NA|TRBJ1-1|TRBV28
TGTGCCAGCAGTGCGGGACGGAACACTGAAGCTTTCTTT
CASSAGRNTEAFF
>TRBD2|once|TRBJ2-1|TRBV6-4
TGTGCCAGCAGTGACGGGACTAGCGGGGGGAATGAGCAGTTCTTC
CASSDGTSGGNEQFF
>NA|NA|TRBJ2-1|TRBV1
TGCACCAGCAGCCAAACGGACAGGGGTTTATTTACCGACAATGAGCAGTTCTTC
CTSSQTDRGLFTDNEQFF
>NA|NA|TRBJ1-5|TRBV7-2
TGTGCCAGCAGCTTAGTAGAGGGGCCCCAGCATTTT
CASSLVEGPQHF
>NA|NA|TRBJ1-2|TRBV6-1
TGTGCCAGCAGTGAATACCCAACAGGTGGTGGCTACACCTTC
CASSEYPTGGGYTF
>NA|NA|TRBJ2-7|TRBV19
TGTGCCAGTAAGAAGGACACTATTTCCGAGCAGTACTTC
CASKKDTISEQYF
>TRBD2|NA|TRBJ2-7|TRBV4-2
TGTGCCAGCAGCCAGGCCGGGACTAGCGGGTCCTACGAGCAGTACTTC
CASSQAGTSGSYEQYF
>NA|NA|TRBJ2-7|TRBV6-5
TGTGCCAGCAGTTACTCTGCGAGCTCCTACGAGCAGTACTTC
CASSYSASSYEQYF
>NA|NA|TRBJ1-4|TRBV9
TGTGCCAGCAGCAAATCACAGGGTATCGGTGAAAAACTGTTTTTT
CASSKSQGIGEKLFF
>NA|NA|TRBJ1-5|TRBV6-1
TGTGCCAGCAGTGTAGAACAGCCCCAGCATTTT
CASSVEQPQHF
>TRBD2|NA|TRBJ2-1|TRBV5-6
TGTGCCAGCAGCTTGGCGGGGGGGCCCTGGTCCTACAATGAGCAGTTCTTC
CASSLAGGPWSYNEQFF
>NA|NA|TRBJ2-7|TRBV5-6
TGTGCCAGCAGCTACGGGACTTCGTACGAGCAGTACTTC
CASSYGTSYEQYF
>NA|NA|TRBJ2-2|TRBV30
TGTGCCTGGATTAGGCCAGGGGATAACACCGGGGAGCTGTTTTTT
CAWIRPGDNTGELFF
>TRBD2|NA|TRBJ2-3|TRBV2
TGTGCCAGCAGTGGGACTAGATCCGCAGATACGCAGTATTTT
CASSGTRSADTQYF
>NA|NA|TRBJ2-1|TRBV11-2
TGTGCCAGCCCGAGAACGAGCTCCTACAATGAGCAGTTCTTC
CASPRTSSYNEQFF
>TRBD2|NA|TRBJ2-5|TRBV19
TGTGCCAGTAGTTCGCGACTAGCGGGAGGTAAAGAGACCCAGTACTTC
CASSSRLAGGKETQYF